This T cell receptor (beta chain) was profiled in a study of T-cell memory formation after mild COVID-19. Findings and caveats of the study: From day 15 to 85, contracting clones were balanced between CD4 and CD8, whereas later expanders leaned toward CD4+.

Trimming cost V 0 bases and J 2 bases, with 9 bases left between them. This CDR3 spans 15 amino acids. CDR1 and CDR2 (germline): SGHVS, FNYEAQ. Only a few counts were recorded for this clonotype. As yet, its antigen is unknown. TCRdb called the 5' RACE reads again in MiXCR, with one record for every CDR3 protein. This table holds about 190,000 distinct CDR3 sequences, more than 25% found once. The chain carries TRBV7-6 and TRBJ2-3; D possibly corresponds to TRBD1 (5 bases). The sequence came from an adult woman who had mild COVID-19 (a few samples of this study predate the infection). Cell type and time point are not known. Sequencing used PBMCs or a T cell subset sorted from them (not recorded which). CDR3: CASSLAREFTDTQYF. CDR3 DNA sequence: TGTGCCAGCAGCTTAGCCAGGGAATTCACAGATACGCAGTATTTT.